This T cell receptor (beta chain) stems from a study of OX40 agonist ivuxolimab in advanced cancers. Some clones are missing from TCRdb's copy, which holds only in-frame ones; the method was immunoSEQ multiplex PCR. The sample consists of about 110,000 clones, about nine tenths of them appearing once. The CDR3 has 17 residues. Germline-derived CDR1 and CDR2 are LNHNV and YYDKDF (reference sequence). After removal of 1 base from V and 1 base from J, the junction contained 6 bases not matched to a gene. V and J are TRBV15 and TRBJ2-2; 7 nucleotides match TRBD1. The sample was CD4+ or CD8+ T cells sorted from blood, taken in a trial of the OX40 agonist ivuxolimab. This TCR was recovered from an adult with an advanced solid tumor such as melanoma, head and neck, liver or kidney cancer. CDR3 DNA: TGTGCCACCAGCAGAGCTGGGACAGTAGAGAACACCGGGGAGCTGTTTTTT. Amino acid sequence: CATSRAGTVENTGELFF.